This T cell receptor (beta chain) was sequenced in a study of T cells in Graves' hyperthyroidism and ophthalmopathy. RNA transcripts served as the template for amplifying TCR beta CDR3 regions. Carried out on the TCR CDR3, a first-round RT-PCR used the HTBI primer set. One entry per CDR3 protein results from TCRdb running MiXCR on the multiplex PCR reads. The data show hundreds of thousands of distinct CDR3 sequences, roughly 15% seen once. The CDR3 totals 16 residues. CDR1 and CDR2 (germline): MDHEN, SYDVKM. The V segment lost 6 bases and the J segment 4 bases; nucleotides outside the gene matches: 11.

The chain links TRBV28 to TRBJ2-5; 10 nucleotides agree with TRBD2. This TCR derives from a woman aged 40 to 50 with Graves' hyperthyroidism. The sample taken for sequencing was blood. CDR3 sequence reads: CASRFKREGGRETQYF. CDR3 coding DNA: TGTGCCAGCAGATTTAAGCGGGAGGGGGGACGAGAGACCCAGTACTTC.